This T cell receptor (beta chain) was recovered during a study of response to subunit inactivated influenza vaccine (dated by TCRdb to the late 2010s). With regard to the full study: Deep quantitative profiling of the T cell receptor repertoire was used in the study to follow responses to a trivalent subunit inactivated influenza vaccine. Summary of the overall study and its limitations: According to the authors, only a limited number of new T cells may be recruited by each seasonal influenza vaccination.

Library preparation was by RT-PCR. The sample was run on an Illumina HiSeq 2500. TCRdb handled the public reads itself, with Q25 trimming in fastp and clone calling in MiXCR, and kept productive beta chains. Every CDR3 protein is listed once, alongside the most common genes and DNA of its rows. The table for this sample lists hundreds of thousands of distinct CDR3 sequences; under 20% of them were counted only once. Together, the top ten hold approximately 10% of the sample. The CDR3 contains 16 residues, cysteine and phenylalanine counted. The kept DNA is CDR3 alone, 48 bases in frame from the first base. At the junction V is shortened by 0 bases and J by 2 bases, with 11 bases in between. CDR1 is given as SGHAT and CDR2 as FQNNGV, both from the germline V gene. This clonotype came up many times. What this receptor recognizes is not known. No qualities accompany the bases; no much larger clone lies one base away.

This clonotype originated in a man in his fifties who received an inactivated influenza vaccine. Donor details come from another sample of the same person, matched by shared clones. The sequence links TRBV11-2 to TRBJ2-1; no D gene can be assigned with confidence. Here the sequenced sample was PBMCs from blood, taken about 5 days after vaccination. The CDR3 amino acid sequence is: CASSLEARVPYNEQFF. The DNA sequence reads TGTGCCAGCAGCTTAGAAGCACGGGTACCCTACAATGAGCAGTTCTTC.